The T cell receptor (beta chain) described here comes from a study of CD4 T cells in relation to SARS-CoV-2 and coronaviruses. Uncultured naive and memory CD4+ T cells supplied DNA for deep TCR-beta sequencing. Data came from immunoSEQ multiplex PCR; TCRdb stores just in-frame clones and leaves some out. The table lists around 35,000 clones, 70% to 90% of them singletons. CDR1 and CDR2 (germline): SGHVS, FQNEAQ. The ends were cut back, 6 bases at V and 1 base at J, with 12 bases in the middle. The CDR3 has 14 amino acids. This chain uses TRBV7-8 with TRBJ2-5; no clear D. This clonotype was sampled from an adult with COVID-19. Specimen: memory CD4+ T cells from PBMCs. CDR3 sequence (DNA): TGTGCCAGCAGAAAAGGGTCTTCCCAAGAGACCCAGTACTTC. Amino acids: CASRKGSSQETQYF.